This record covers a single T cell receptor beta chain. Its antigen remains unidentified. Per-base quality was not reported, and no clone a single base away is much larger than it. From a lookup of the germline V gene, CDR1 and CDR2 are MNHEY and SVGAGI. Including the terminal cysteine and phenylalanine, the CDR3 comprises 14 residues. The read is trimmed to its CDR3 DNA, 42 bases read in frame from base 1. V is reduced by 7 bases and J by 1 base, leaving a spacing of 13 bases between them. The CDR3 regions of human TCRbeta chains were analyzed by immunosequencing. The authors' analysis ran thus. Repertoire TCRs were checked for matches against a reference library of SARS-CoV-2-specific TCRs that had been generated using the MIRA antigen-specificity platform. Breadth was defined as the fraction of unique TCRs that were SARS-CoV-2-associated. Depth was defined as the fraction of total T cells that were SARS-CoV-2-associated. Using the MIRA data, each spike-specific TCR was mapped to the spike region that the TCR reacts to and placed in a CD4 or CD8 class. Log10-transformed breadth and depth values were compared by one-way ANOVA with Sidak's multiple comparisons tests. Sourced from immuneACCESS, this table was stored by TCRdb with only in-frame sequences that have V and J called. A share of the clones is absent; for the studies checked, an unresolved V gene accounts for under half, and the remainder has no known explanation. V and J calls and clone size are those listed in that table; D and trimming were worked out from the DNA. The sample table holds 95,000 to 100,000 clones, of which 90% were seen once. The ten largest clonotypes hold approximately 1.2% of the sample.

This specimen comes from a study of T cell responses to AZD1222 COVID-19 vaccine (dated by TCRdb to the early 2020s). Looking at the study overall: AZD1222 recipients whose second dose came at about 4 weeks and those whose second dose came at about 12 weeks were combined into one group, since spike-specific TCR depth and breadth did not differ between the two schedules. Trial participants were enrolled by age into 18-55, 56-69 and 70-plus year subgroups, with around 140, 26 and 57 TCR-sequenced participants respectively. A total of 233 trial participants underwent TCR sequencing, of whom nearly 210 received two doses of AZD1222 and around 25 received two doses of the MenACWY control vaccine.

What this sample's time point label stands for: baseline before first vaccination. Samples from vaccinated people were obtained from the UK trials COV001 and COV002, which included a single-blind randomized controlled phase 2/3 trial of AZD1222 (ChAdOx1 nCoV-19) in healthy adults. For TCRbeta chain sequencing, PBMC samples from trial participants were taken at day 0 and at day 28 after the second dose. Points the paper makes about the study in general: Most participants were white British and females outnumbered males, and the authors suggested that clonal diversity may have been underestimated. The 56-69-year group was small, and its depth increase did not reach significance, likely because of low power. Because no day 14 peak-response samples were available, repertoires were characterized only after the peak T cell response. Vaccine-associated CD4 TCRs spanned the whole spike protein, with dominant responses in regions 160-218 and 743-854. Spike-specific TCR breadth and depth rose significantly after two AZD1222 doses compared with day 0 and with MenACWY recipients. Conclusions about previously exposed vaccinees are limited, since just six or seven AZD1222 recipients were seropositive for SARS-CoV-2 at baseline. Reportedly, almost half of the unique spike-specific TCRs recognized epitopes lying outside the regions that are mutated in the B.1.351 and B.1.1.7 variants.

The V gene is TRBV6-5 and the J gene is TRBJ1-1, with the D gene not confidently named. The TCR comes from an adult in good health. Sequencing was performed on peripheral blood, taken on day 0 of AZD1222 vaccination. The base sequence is TGTGCCAGCACAACGTCTATTGGGAACACTGAAGCTTTCTTT. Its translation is CASTTSIGNTEAFF.